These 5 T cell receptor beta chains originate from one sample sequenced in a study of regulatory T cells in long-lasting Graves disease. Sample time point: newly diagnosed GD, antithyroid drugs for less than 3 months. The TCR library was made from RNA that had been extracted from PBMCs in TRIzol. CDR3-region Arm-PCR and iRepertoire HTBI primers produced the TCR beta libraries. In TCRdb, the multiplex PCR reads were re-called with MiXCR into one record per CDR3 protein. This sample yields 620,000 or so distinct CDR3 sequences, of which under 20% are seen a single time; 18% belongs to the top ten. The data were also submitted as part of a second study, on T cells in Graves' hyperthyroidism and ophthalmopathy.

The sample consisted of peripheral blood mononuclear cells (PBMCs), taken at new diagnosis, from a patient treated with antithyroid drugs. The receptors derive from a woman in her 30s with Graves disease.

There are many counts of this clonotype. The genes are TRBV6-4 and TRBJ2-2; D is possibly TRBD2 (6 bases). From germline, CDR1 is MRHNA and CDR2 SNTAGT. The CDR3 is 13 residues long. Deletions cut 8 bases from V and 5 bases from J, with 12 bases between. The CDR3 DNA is TGTGCCAGCGCGTCAGGGAGGACCGGGGAGCTGTTTTTT. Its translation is CASASGRTGELFF.

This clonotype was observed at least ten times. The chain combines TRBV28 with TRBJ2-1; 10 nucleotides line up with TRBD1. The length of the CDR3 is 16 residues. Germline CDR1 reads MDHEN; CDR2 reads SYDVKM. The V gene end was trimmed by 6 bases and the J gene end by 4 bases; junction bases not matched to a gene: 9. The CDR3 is CASRPTDRGRYNEQFF. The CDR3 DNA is TGTGCCAGCAGACCCACCGACAGGGGGCGATACAATGAGCAGTTCTTC.

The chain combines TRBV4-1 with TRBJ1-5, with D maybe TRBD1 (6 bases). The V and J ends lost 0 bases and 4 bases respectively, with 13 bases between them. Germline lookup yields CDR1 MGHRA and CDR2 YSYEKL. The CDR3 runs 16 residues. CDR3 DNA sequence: TGCGCCAGCAGCCAAGACGGGGGGCTTGGAAATCAGCCCCAGCATTTT. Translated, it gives CASSQDGGLGNQPQHF.

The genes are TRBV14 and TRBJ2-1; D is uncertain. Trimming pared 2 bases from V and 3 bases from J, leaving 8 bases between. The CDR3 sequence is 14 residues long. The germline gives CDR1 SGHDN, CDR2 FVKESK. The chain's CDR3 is CASSQLTLYNEQFF. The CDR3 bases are TGTGCCAGCAGCCAACTTACCCTCTACAATGAGCAGTTCTTC.

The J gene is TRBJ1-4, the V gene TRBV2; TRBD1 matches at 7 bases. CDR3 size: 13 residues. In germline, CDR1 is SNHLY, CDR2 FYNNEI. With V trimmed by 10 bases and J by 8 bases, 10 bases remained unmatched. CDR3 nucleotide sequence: TGTGCCACGTTACAGGGGACTAGAGAAAAACTGTTTTTT. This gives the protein CATLQGTREKLFF.